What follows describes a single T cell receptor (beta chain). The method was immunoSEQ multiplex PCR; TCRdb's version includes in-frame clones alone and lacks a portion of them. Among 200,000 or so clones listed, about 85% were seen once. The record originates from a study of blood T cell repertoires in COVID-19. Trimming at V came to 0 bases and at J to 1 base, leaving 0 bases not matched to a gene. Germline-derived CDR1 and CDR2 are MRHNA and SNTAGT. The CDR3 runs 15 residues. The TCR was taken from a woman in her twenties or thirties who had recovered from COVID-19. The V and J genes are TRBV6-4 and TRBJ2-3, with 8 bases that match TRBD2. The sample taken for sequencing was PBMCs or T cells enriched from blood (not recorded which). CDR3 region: CASSDSGGGTDTQYF. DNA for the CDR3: TGTGCCAGCAGTGACTCCGGGGGGGGCACAGATACGCAGTATTTT.